A single TCR beta chain is shown here with its context. Its antigen is currently unknown. TCRdb's copy holds only in-frame clones and misses some; the assay was immunoSEQ multiplex PCR. The data show some 110,000 clones, around 86% seen once. The germline V gene encodes CDR1 LGHNA and CDR2 YNFKEQ. V was clipped by 4 bases and J by 0 bases, with 7 bases between them. This CDR3 comprises 13 residues. The entry originates in a study of cytomegalovirus exposure and HLA in healthy donors. Findings of the study overall: Cytomegalovirus status was reportedly diagnosed by the classifier with high specificity and sensitivity. In vitro checks showed that three CMV-associated chains really do target CMV antigens. Cytomegalovirus-associated TCR beta chains were listed, numbering some 150. For most TCR sequences rarity was the rule, although some public TCRs occurred in many donors.

The TCR sequence derives from a woman aged 18-29 years in good health and CMV-seropositive. Sequenced material: PBMCs. The chain uses TRBV4-2 and TRBJ2-7, with D possibly matching TRBD1 (5 bases). For the CDR3, the DNA is TGTGCCAGCAGCCTAGGGGTCTCCTACGAGCAGTACTTC. It translates to CASSLGVSYEQYF.